This T cell receptor (beta chain) comes out of a study of cytomegalovirus exposure and HLA in healthy donors. Overall study: Researchers found that roughly 81% of 350 to 500 genotyped donors fell within the Caucasian-associated ancestry cluster. Broader study findings: Most TCR sequences showed up rarely, but some public TCRs showed up in many donors. Later on, analysis showed that most CMV-associated TCR beta chains appeared to be HLA-restricted.

13 Jbeta primers and 60 Vbeta primers were used for the PCR. The method was immunoSEQ multiplex PCR; TCRdb's version includes in-frame clones alone and lacks a portion of them. The data hold 90,000 to 140,000 clones, with around 75% observed a single time. As concerns this clone: The target antigen is unknown.

The ends were cut back, 5 bases at V and 4 bases at J, with 12 bases in the middle. Germline loops: CDR1 SGHVS, CDR2 FQNEAQ. This CDR3 has 15 amino acids. The sample consisted of PBMCs. This TCR was recovered from a man in his forties or fifties in good health and CMV-seronegative. The V gene is TRBV7-8, the J gene TRBJ1-6; D gene uncertain. CDR3 in DNA: TGTGCCAGCAGCCCTATCGGGGAGTATAATTCACCCCTCCACTTT. Its protein product is CASSPIGEYNSPLHF.